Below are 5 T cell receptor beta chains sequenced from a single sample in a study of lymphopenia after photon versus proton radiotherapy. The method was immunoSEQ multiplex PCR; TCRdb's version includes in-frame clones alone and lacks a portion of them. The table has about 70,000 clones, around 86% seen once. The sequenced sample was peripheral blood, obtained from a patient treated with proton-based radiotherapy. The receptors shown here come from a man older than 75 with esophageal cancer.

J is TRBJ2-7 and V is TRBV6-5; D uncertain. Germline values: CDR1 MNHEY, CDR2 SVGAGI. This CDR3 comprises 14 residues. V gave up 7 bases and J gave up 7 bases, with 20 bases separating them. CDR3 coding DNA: TGTGCCAGCACCGATGACGGTGGAGTACGTGAGCAGTACTTC. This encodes CASTDDGGVREQYF.

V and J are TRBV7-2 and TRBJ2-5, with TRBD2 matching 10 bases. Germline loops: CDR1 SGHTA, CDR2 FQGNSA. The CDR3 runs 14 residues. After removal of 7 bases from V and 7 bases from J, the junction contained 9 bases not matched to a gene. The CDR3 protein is CASTNSGGPWTQYF. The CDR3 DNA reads TGTGCCAGCACCAATAGCGGGGGGCCTTGGACCCAGTACTTC. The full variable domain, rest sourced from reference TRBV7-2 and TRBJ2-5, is GAGVSQSPSNKVTEKGKDVELRCDPISGHTALYWYRQSLGQGLEFLIYFQGNSAPDKSGLPSDRFSAERTGGSVSTLTIQRTQQEDSAVYLCASTNSGGPWTQYFGPGTRLLVL.

CDR3 protein: CAISARGHSGNTIYF. The CDR3 DNA follows: TGTGCCATCAGCGCCCGGGGGCACTCTGGAAACACCATATATTTT. V usage is TRBV10-3 and J usage is TRBJ1-3; possible D gene TRBD1, 6 bases. The CDR3 is 15 residues long. Germline V CDR1 and CDR2: ENHRY, SYGVKD. Trimming pared 6 bases from V and 0 bases from J, leaving 12 bases between.

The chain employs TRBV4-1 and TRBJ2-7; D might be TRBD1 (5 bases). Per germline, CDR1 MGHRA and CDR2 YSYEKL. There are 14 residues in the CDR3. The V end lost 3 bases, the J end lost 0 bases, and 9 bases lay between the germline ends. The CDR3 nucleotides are TGCGCCAGCAGCCACTTGACAGCCTCCTACGAGCAGTACTTC. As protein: CASSHLTASYEQYF.

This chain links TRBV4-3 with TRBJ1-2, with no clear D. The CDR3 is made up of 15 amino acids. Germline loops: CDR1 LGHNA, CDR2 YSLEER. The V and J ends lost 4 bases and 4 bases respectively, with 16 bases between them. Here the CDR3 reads CASSLSHRIIYGYTF. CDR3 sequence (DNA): TGCGCCAGCAGCCTATCTCACAGAATTATCTATGGCTACACCTTC.